The 29 T cell receptor beta chains reported below all come from one sample, sequenced in a study of CXCR4 blockade with PD-1 therapy in pancreatic cancer. The protocol was immunoSEQ multiplex PCR, while the TCRdb copy is restricted to in-frame clones and leaves out a portion. The sample contains 3,000 or so clones, 50% of which appear only once. The sequencing input was tumor tissue. Receptors were obtained from a human donor with pancreatic ductal adenocarcinoma.

The rearrangement links TRBV29-1 to TRBJ1-2; TRBD1 aligns across 7 bases. With 7 bases clipped from V and 0 bases from J, the junction kept 2 bases outside the gene matches. Looked up from germline, CDR1 is SQVTM and CDR2 is ANQGSEA. The CDR3 loop spans 12 amino acids. The CDR3 DNA reads as TGCAGCGGGGACAGCCCTAACTATGGCTACACCTTC. The encoded protein is CSGDSPNYGYTF.

This clone turned up a few times. The J gene is TRBJ2-2, the V gene TRBV6-8; D remains unclear. The V gene lost 6 bases and the J gene lost 5 bases, with 10 bases spanning the gap. The germline CDR1 and CDR2 sequences are MNHGY and SAAAGT. The CDR3 totals 13 residues. In nucleotides, the CDR3 is TGTGCCAGCAGCCTTGTCATTACCGGGGAGCTGTTTTTT. Translated, it gives CASSLVITGELFF.

The chain has TRBV2 and TRBJ2-7; 10 bases map to TRBD2. Germline CDR1 is SNHLY and CDR2 is FYNNEI. J was trimmed by 2 bases and V by 1 base; bases with no gene match: 14. This CDR3 is built from 19 residues. This CDR3 is CASSEEETSGPRYTYEQYF. The DNA for the CDR3 is TGTGCCAGCAGTGAAGAGGAGACTAGCGGGCCGAGATACACCTACGAGCAGTACTTC.

V gene TRBV2 combines with J gene TRBJ2-3, with 11 bases identical to TRBD2. CDR3 length: 15 residues. Trimming cost V 6 bases and J 2 bases; bases outside gene matches: 4. CDR1 is SNHLY, CDR2 FYNNEI, per germline. In DNA form, the CDR3 reads TGTGCCAGCAGCCGGACTAGCGGGTTCACAGATACGCAGTATTTT. Protein product: CASSRTSGFTDTQYF.

The rearrangement links TRBV30 to TRBJ1-2, with 9 bases lining up with TRBD1. The CDR3 length is 13 residues. CDR1 and CDR2 (germline): GTSNPN, SVGIG (reference sequence). V lost 6 bases, J lost 3 bases, and 5 bases stayed unmatched. The CDR3, as DNA: TGTGCCTGTACAGGGGGCGCCTACTATGGCTACACCTTC. It is translated as CACTGGAYYGYTF.

The chain combines TRBV4-1 with TRBJ2-1, with 14 bases that match TRBD2. V lost 6 bases, J lost 6 bases, and 4 bases stayed unmatched. CDR1 and CDR2 (germline): MGHRA, YSYEKL. CDR3 length: 15 amino acids. CDR3 in amino acids: CASRSGLAGGNEQFF. The CDR3 DNA follows: TGCGCCAGCAGAAGCGGACTAGCGGGAGGCAATGAGCAGTTCTTC.

The rearrangement uses TRBV6-8 and TRBJ2-5, with unresolved D. V lost 6 bases, J lost 0 bases, and 8 bases lay in between. Germline V gene lookup returns CDR1 MNHGY and CDR2 SAAAGT. This CDR3 contains 13 residues. In DNA, the CDR3 is TGTGCCAGCAGGGCGCGGTACCAAGAGACCCAGTACTTC. Translating gives CASRARYQETQYF.

J is TRBJ2-5 and V is TRBV14; no clear D. V lost 0 bases and J lost 5, with 16 bases in between. The CDR3 consists of 16 residues. Germline V lookup: CDR1 SGHDN, CDR2 FVKESK. The CDR3 DNA sequence: TGTGCCAGCAGCCAAGACTCTTATGTCGGATCGGAGACCCAGTACTTC. It yields the protein CASSQDSYVGSETQYF.

By frequency in the sample, this clone is large. The chain combines TRBV12-1 with TRBJ2-1; the table calls TRBD2, which could not be checked here. TRBV12-1 is an annotated pseudogene. The length of the CDR3 is 17 residues. The CDR3 here is CASSFGASGTTYNEQFF. The CDR3 DNA is TGTGCCAGCAGCTTTGGGGCTAGCGGGACCACCTACAATGAGCAGTTCTTC.

This clone occurred a few times. V gene TRBV6-7 combines with J gene TRBJ2-2, with D possibly being TRBD1 (5 bases). TRBV6-7 belongs to the ORF category, with a function that is uncertain. This CDR3 contains 13 residues. V gave up 11 bases and J gave up 1 base, with 11 bases separating them. The CDR3 nucleotides are TGTGCCCTGCTTCAGGGGAACACCGGGGAGCTGTTTTTT. Translating it yields CALLQGNTGELFF.

V and J are TRBV30 and TRBJ2-7; a possible D gene is TRBD2 (6 bases). This CDR3 spans 13 amino acids. Trimming cost V 4 bases and J 3 bases, with 13 bases left between them. The germline V gene has CDR1 GTSNPN and CDR2 SVGIG (reference sequence). The CDR3 nucleotides read TGTGCCTGGACTCGAACGGGGGTCTACGAGCAGTACTTC. This sequence encodes CAWTRTGVYEQYF.

The chain uses TRBV15 and TRBJ1-4; D is unresolved. Trimming shortened V by 3 bases and J by 1 base, and 6 bases separated the two germline ends. CDR1 is LNHNV, CDR2 YYDKDF, per germline (reference sequence). The CDR3 has 14 amino acids. The CDR3 sequence is CATSSTGTNEKLFF. DNA for the CDR3: TGTGCCACCAGCAGTACTGGAACTAATGAAAAACTGTTTTTT.

The V gene is TRBV29-1, the J gene TRBJ1-3; D call uncertain. The CDR3 is 14 residues long. CDR1 and CDR2 (germline): SQVTM, ANQGSEA. The V and J ends lost 4 bases and 0 bases respectively, with 10 bases between them. This CDR3 reads CSVGEVGSGNTIYF. For the CDR3, the DNA is TGCAGCGTTGGAGAGGTCGGCTCTGGAAACACCATATATTTT.

In its sample, this clone was seen a few times. The CDR3 here is CASSSRGYSGSSYNEQFF. In nucleotides, the CDR3 is TGTGCCAGCAGCTCCCGGGGTTATAGCGGGAGCTCCTACAATGAGCAGTTCTTC. The J gene is TRBJ2-1, the V gene TRBV11-3, with 9 bases identical to TRBD2. The V gene's germline CDR1 is SGHNT and CDR2 YENEEA. The CDR3 runs to 18 residues. V lost 4 bases to trimming and J lost 0 bases; unmatched junction nucleotides: 10.

The chain links TRBV19 to TRBJ1-2, with D perhaps TRBD1 (6 bases). V was shortened by 4 bases and J by 3 bases, with 21 bases between the two germline ends. CDR3 size: 17 residues. CDR1 and CDR2 (germline): LNHDA, SQIVND (reference sequence). The CDR3 DNA follows: TGTGCCAGTAGTAGACTAACAGGGTCGGATCAGCACTATGGCTACACCTTC. Translated: CASSRLTGSDQHYGYTF.

This chain links TRBV19 with TRBJ2-7, with TRBD2 matching 7 bases. This CDR3 has 15 amino acids. The V gene end was trimmed by 0 bases and the J gene end by 3 bases; junction bases not matched to a gene: 5. Germline V lookup: CDR1 LNHDA, CDR2 SQIVND (reference sequence). In DNA form, the CDR3 reads TGTGCCAGTAGTATAGAAGCGGGGCTAGGCTACGAGCAGTACTTC. Its protein is CASSIEAGLGYEQYF.

The V call is TRBV14, the J call TRBJ1-2, with D possibly matching TRBD1 (6 bases). The CDR3 spans 14 residues. Germline assignment: CDR1 SGHDN and CDR2 FVKESK. Trimming cost V 3 bases and J 4 bases, with 12 bases left between them. CDR3 coding DNA: TGTGCCAGCAGCCACCGGGACATTCGCTATGGCTACACCTTC. It is translated as CASSHRDIRYGYTF. Together with reference TRBV14 and TRBJ1-2, the CDR3 gives the full variable domain: EAGVTQFPSHSVIEKGQTVTLRCDPISGHDNLYWYRRVMGKEIKFLLHFVKESKQDESGMPNNRFLAERTGGTYSTLKVQPAELEDSGVYFCASSHRDIRYGYTFGSGTRLTVV.

The chain combines TRBV6-4 with TRBJ2-3; D remains unclear. This CDR3 contains 12 residues. From germline, CDR1 is MRHNA and CDR2 SNTAGT. Trimming shortened V by 5 bases and J by 3 bases, and 6 bases separated the two germline ends. CDR3 sequence reads: CASSSSTDTQYF. The CDR3 DNA is TGTGCCAGCAGTTCCAGTACAGATACGCAGTATTTT.

The chain employs TRBV9 and TRBJ1-2; 7 bases fit TRBD1. The germline gives CDR1 SGDLS, CDR2 YYNGEE. The V and J ends lost 4 bases and 4 bases, in that order; junction bases with no gene match: 1. This CDR3 has 12 amino acids. Here the CDR3 reads CASSRDSYGYTF. The CDR3 region has the DNA TGTGCCAGCAGCCGGGACAGCTATGGCTACACCTTC. The whole variable domain, remainder taken from reference TRBV9 and TRBJ1-2, is DSGVTQTPKHLITATGQRVTLRCSPRSGDLSVYWYQQSLDQGLQFLIQYYNGEERAKGNILERFSAQQFPDLHSELNLSSLELGDSALYFCASSRDSYGYTFGSGTRLTVV.

This clone is large. The gene calls are TRBV18 and TRBJ2-1; TRBD2 might be the D (6 bases). Trimming shortened V by 6 bases and J by 3 bases, and 15 bases separated the two germline ends. CDR1 is KGHSH, CDR2 LQKENI, per germline. The length of the CDR3 is 15 residues. CDR3: CASSLRRDFYNEQFF. CDR3 sequence (DNA): TGTGCCAGCTCCCTCCGCCGGGACTTCTACAATGAGCAGTTCTTC.

The rearrangement joins TRBV18 to TRBJ2-7, with D possibly TRBD1 on 5 matching bases. This CDR3 spans 14 amino acids. Per the germline V gene, CDR1 is KGHSH and CDR2 is LQKENI. Deletions cut 3 bases from V and 3 bases from J, with 12 bases between. The DNA of the CDR3 is TGTGCCAGCTCACCTCAGGGCGGATACTACGAGCAGTACTTC. It is translated as CASSPQGGYYEQYF.

The J gene is TRBJ1-5, the V gene TRBV27; a possible D gene is TRBD1 (6 bases). The CDR3 loop spans 14 amino acids. Trimming left V 5 bases short and J 7 bases short, with 15 bases between. Per germline, CDR1 MNHEY and CDR2 SMNVEV (reference sequence). In DNA form, the CDR3 reads TGTGCCAGCAGTCAAAACACAGGGAACCAGCCCCAGCATTTT. Translation gives CASSQNTGNQPQHF.

This chain uses TRBV1 with TRBJ2-7. TRBV1 is a listed pseudogene. CDR3 length equals 14 residues. CDR3 loop: CASSPSQISYEQYF. Here the CDR3 DNA reads TGCGCCAGCAGCCCCTCCCAAATTTCCTACGAGCAGTACTTC.

This clone was counted only a few times. The chain links TRBV29-1 to TRBJ2-2, with D possibly matching TRBD1 (6 bases). V gave up 6 bases and J gave up 4 bases, with 12 bases separating them. The CDR3 extends over 13 amino acids. From germline, CDR1 is SQVTM and CDR2 ANQGSEA. The CDR3 nucleotides read TGCAGCGTCCCGGGACAAGCCACCGGGGAGCTGTTTTTT. It encodes CSVPGQATGELFF.

This clone is hyperexpanded by share. The V gene is TRBV19, the J gene TRBJ2-7; D is unclear. This CDR3 has 11 residues. The V gene's germline CDR1 is LNHDA and CDR2 SQIVND (reference sequence). Trimming took 9 bases from V and 7 from J, leaving 13 bases between them. CDR3: CASSYGLEQYF. CDR3 DNA: TGTGCCAGCAGTTATGGGTTGGAGCAGTACTTC. Full variable domain (missing parts from reference TRBV19 and TRBJ2-7): DGGITQSPKYLFRKEGQNVTLSCEQNLNHDAMYWYRQDPGQGLRLIYYSQIVNDFQKGDIAEGYSVSREKKESFPLTVTSAQKNPTAFYLCASSYGLEQYFGPGTRLTVT.

The chain employs TRBV18 and TRBJ2-7; the match to TRBD1 covers 8 bases. Germline CDR1 reads KGHSH; CDR2 reads LQKENI. The junction had 4 bases not matched to a gene; V was cut back by 3 bases and J by 0 bases. The CDR3 is 15 amino acids. CDR3 amino acids: CASSPVQGVSYEQYF. CDR3 sequence (DNA): TGTGCCAGCTCACCTGTACAGGGGGTCTCCTACGAGCAGTACTTC.

The J gene is TRBJ1-1, the V gene TRBV15; no clear D gene. Trimming shortened V by 0 bases and J by 1 base, and 6 bases separated the two germline ends. The CDR3 has 14 residues. Germline values: CDR1 LNHNV, CDR2 YYDKDF (reference sequence). Here the CDR3 DNA reads TGTGCCACCAGCAGAGAGTGGGGGAACACTGAAGCTTTCTTT. Its translation is CATSREWGNTEAFF.

V and J are TRBV10-2 and TRBJ2-3; 14 positions agree with TRBD2. Trimming took 5 bases from V and 6 from J; bases not matched to a gene: 7. The CDR3 sequence is 16 residues long. Germline CDR1 and CDR2: WSHSY and SAAADI. DNA of the CDR3: TGCGCCAGCAGTCAAGGACTAGCGGGAGGAGGGGATACGCAGTATTTT. Amino acids: CASSQGLAGGGDTQYF.

This clone was recorded a few times. The CDR3 region has the DNA TGTGCCAGCAGCCCGACAGGGGGTCCCTACAATGAGCAGTTCTTC. Amino acid sequence: CASSPTGGPYNEQFF. The chain recombines TRBV27 with TRBJ2-1; 9 bases are shared with TRBD1. This CDR3 spans 15 amino acids. Trimming took 6 bases from V and 2 from J; bases not matched to a gene: 5. The V gene's germline CDR1 is MNHEY and CDR2 SMNVEV (reference sequence).